A selection of T cell receptor beta chains follows, all from one sample in a study of OX40 agonist ivuxolimab in advanced cancers. The assay was immunoSEQ multiplex PCR, and TCRdb's table has in-frame clones only and misses some. The data hold more than 100,000 clones, with 80% to 90% observed a single time. Sequencing was performed on CD4+ or CD8+ T cells sorted from blood, taken in a trial of the OX40 agonist ivuxolimab. These receptor sequences come from an adult with an advanced solid tumor such as melanoma, head and neck, liver or kidney cancer. Both conserved end residues are part of each CDR3. Each record gives: V gene, D gene, J gene, clone size, CDR3 DNA, CDR3 protein. D genes are given only for firm matches. Rows give clone size only sometimes, using once, few, many, or a class for an expanded clone.

V: TRBV7-3
D: -
J: TRBJ2-5
size: -
DNA: TGTGCCAGCAGCTTATGTCTTCTCGGGCAGGAAGAGACCCAGTACTTC
CDR3: CASSLCLLGQEETQYF

V: TRBV11-3
D: -
J: TRBJ2-7
size: -
DNA: TGTGCCAGCAGGGGGGTCAGGGCCTACGAGCAGTACTTC
CDR3: CASRGVRAYEQYF

V: TRBV4-2
D: -
J: TRBJ1-2
size: -
DNA: TGTGCCAGCAGCCAAGATCTGGCAGGGAACTATGGCTACACCTTC
CDR3: CASSQDLAGNYGYTF

V: TRBV7-2
D: -
J: TRBJ2-5
size: -
DNA: TGTGCCAGCAGCCCAATAGAGGCGACCCAGTACTTC
CDR3: CASSPIEATQYF

V: TRBV11-3
D: -
J: TRBJ2-3
size: -
DNA: TGTGCCAGCAGCTTAGAACGCAGTGATACGCAGTATTTT
CDR3: CASSLERSDTQYF

V: TRBV5-1
D: -
J: TRBJ2-2
size: -
DNA: TGCGCCAGCAGCTTACCAGCGGGGAACACCGGGGAGCTGTTTTTT
CDR3: CASSLPAGNTGELFF

V: TRBV5-1
D: -
J: TRBJ2-5
size: -
DNA: TGCGCCAGCAGCGGAGGGGGCCGAGAGACCCAGTACTTC
CDR3: CASSGGGRETQYF

V: TRBV10-3
D: TRBD1
J: TRBJ2-2
size: -
DNA: TGTGCCATCACGGGACAGGGTAGTACCGGGGAGCTGTTTTTT
CDR3: CAITGQGSTGELFF

V: TRBV5-6
D: -
J: TRBJ1-5
size: -
DNA: TGTGCCAGCAGCCGATCTGGGGCCGGGAGCAATCAGCCCCAGCATTTT
CDR3: CASSRSGAGSNQPQHF

V: TRBV7-2
D: TRBD1
J: TRBJ2-3
size: -
DNA: TGTGCCAGCAGCCCCGGGGACAGAGTTAAAACAGATACGCAGTATTTT
CDR3: CASSPGDRVKTDTQYF

V: TRBV9
D: -
J: TRBJ1-4
size: -
DNA: TGTGCCAGCAGCGTACGGGGGGTAGGTGAAAAACTGTTTTTT
CDR3: CASSVRGVGEKLFF

V: TRBV7-2
D: TRBD1
J: TRBJ2-7
size: -
DNA: TGTGCCAGCAGCCTCGACAGGGGGGCGTACGAGCAGTACTTC
CDR3: CASSLDRGAYEQYF

V: TRBV9
D: -
J: TRBJ1-2
size: -
DNA: TGTGCCAGCAGCGTAGCTGTAGAGCCCTATGGCTACACCTTC
CDR3: CASSVAVEPYGYTF

V: TRBV28
D: -
J: TRBJ2-5
size: -
DNA: TGTGCCAGCAGCAGAAAATTCCTATCTTTGGAGACCCAGTACTTC
CDR3: CASSRKFLSLETQYF

V: TRBV2
D: -
J: TRBJ1-6
size: -
DNA: TGTGCCAGCAGGGCAATCAGGGATTCCTATAATTCACCCCTCCACTTT
CDR3: CASRAIRDSYNSPLHF

V: TRBV7-2
D: -
J: TRBJ2-5
size: -
DNA: TGTGCCAGCAGCTCCCTTATTTCCTCGGAGACCCAGTACTTC
CDR3: CASSSLISSETQYF

V: TRBV4-3
D: TRBD1
J: TRBJ1-6
size: -
DNA: TGCGCCAGCAGCCACGGACAGGGTGAATATTCACCCCTCCACTTT
CDR3: CASSHGQGEYSPLHF

V: TRBV6-5
D: -
J: TRBJ1-3
size: -
DNA: TGTGCCAGCAGTAAGCTTCGGGTGGACACCATATATTTT
CDR3: CASSKLRVDTIYF

V: TRBV7-7
D: -
J: TRBJ1-2
size: -
DNA: TGTGCCAGCAGCCAACCGACGGTCCAGGCTAACTATGGCTACACCTTC
CDR3: CASSQPTVQANYGYTF

V: TRBV11-2
D: -
J: TRBJ2-1
size: -
DNA: TGTGCCAGCAGCTTAGTAACGGGCGGGGTTTATGGTGGTGAGCAGTTCTTC
CDR3: CASSLVTGGVYGGEQFF

V: TRBV10-3
D: -
J: TRBJ2-2
size: -
DNA: TGTGCCATCAGTGAGAAGGACCGGGAGCTGTTTTTT
CDR3: CAISEKDRELFF

V: TRBV28
D: -
J: TRBJ1-1
size: -
DNA: TGTGCCAGCAGATCGGGGGAGAACACTGAAGCTTTCTTT
CDR3: CASRSGENTEAFF

V: TRBV6-1
D: -
J: TRBJ1-5
size: -
DNA: TGTGCCAGCAGGACAGGTTGGTTTCAGCCCCAGCATTTT
CDR3: CASRTGWFQPQHF

V: TRBV7-2
D: TRBD1
J: TRBJ2-5
size: -
DNA: TGTGCCAGCAGCTCACTCGGGACAGGGTTTGTAGAGACCCAGTACTTC
CDR3: CASSSLGTGFVETQYF

V: TRBV5-1
D: -
J: TRBJ2-3
size: -
DNA: TGCGCCAGCAGCGACCTTAAAGCCGCAGATACGCAGTATTTT
CDR3: CASSDLKAADTQYF

V: TRBV28
D: -
J: TRBJ1-2
size: -
DNA: TGTGCCAGCAGTCCTGGGACCTCGGGCTATGGCTACACCTTC
CDR3: CASSPGTSGYGYTF

V: TRBV4-1
D: -
J: TRBJ1-5
size: few
DNA: TGCGCCAGCAGCCAAGGGCCAGGGTTCAATCAGCCCCAGCATTTT
CDR3: CASSQGPGFNQPQHF

V: TRBV4-2
D: TRBD1
J: TRBJ1-2
size: -
DNA: TGTGCCAGCAGCCAGAACACAGGGGGCTATGGCTACACCTTC
CDR3: CASSQNTGGYGYTF

V: TRBV6-5
D: TRBD1
J: TRBJ2-2
size: -
DNA: TGTGCCAGCAGCCCCGGACAGGGGGATACCGGGGAGCTGTTTTTT
CDR3: CASSPGQGDTGELFF

V: TRBV5-1
D: -
J: TRBJ2-5
size: -
DNA: TGCGCCAGCAGCTTGGTACGGGGACGTCAAGAGACCCAGTACTTC
CDR3: CASSLVRGRQETQYF

V: TRBV28
D: -
J: TRBJ1-3
size: -
DNA: TGTGCCAGCAGTTTTATTTCTGGAAACACCATATATTTT
CDR3: CASSFISGNTIYF

V: TRBV5-4
D: -
J: TRBJ2-7
size: -
DNA: TGTGCCAGCACCTCCGGCTCGGACAGAAAGCCCTCCACCTACGAGCAATACTTC
CDR3: CASTSGSDRKPSTYEQYF

V: TRBV4-1
D: -
J: TRBJ2-3
size: -
DNA: TGCGCCAGCAGCCAAGATAACTACGGCGGGGACACGCAGTATTTT
CDR3: CASSQDNYGGDTQYF

V: TRBV9
D: TRBD2
J: TRBJ2-1
size: -
DNA: TGTGCCAGCAGCGTAGGAGCTAGCGGGGTGTATGAGCAGTTCTTC
CDR3: CASSVGASGVYEQFF

V: TRBV4-3
D: -
J: TRBJ2-5
size: -
DNA: TGCGCCAGCAGCCAAGGATCGGGACAACAAGAGACCCAGTACTTC
CDR3: CASSQGSGQQETQYF

V: TRBV6-5
D: TRBD1
J: TRBJ2-7
size: -
DNA: TGTGCCAGCAAAAGGACAGGGGCTATGAGCGAGCAGTACTTC
CDR3: CASKRTGAMSEQYF

V: TRBV6-6
D: -
J: TRBJ2-7
size: -
DNA: TGTGCCAGCAGCCCGACAGCTAGCTCCTACGAGCAGTACTTC
CDR3: CASSPTASSYEQYF

V: TRBV29-1
D: -
J: TRBJ1-2
size: -
DNA: TGCAGCGTTGAAGATCTTCAAAAGGGCTATGGCTACACCTTC
CDR3: CSVEDLQKGYGYTF

V: TRBV30
D: -
J: TRBJ2-4
size: -
DNA: TGTGCCTGGAGTCCAGGGGGGTTAAGGTACTTC
CDR3: CAWSPGGLRYF

V: TRBV14
D: -
J: TRBJ1-4
size: -
DNA: TGTGCCAGCAGCCAACAGGGCGTAGAAAAACTGTTTTTT
CDR3: CASSQQGVEKLFF

V: TRBV7-9
D: -
J: TRBJ2-3
size: once
DNA: TGTGCCAGCAGGGAGCTAGATACGCAGTATTTT
CDR3: CASRELDTQYF

V: TRBV18
D: TRBD1
J: TRBJ2-7
size: -
DNA: TGTGCCAGCTCTCTCAGAGGACAGGGGGAATACGAGCAGTACTTC
CDR3: CASSLRGQGEYEQYF

V: TRBV7-2
D: -
J: TRBJ1-6
size: -
DNA: TGTGCCAGCAGCCCAAGAGACACCTATAATTCACCCCTCCACTTT
CDR3: CASSPRDTYNSPLHF

V: TRBV2
D: -
J: TRBJ1-4
size: -
DNA: TGTGCCAGCAGTGGTAACCGGGAAAAACTGTTTTTT
CDR3: CASSGNREKLFF

V: TRBV30
D: -
J: TRBJ1-2
size: -
DNA: TGTGCCTGGAGTGCGGTGGCATCTGGGGGCAACTATGGCTACACCTTC
CDR3: CAWSAVASGGNYGYTF

V: TRBV27
D: -
J: TRBJ1-6
size: once
DNA: TGTGCCAGCAAAAGGCGTCAACAACAAGAAGGTAATAATTCACCCCTCCACTTT
CDR3: CASKRRQQQEGNNSPLHF

V: TRBV10-3
D: -
J: TRBJ2-7
size: -
DNA: TGTGCCACCGGGGGGCGGGACTCCTACGAGCAGTACTTC
CDR3: CATGGRDSYEQYF

V: TRBV6-1
D: -
J: TRBJ2-2
size: once
DNA: TGTGCCAGCACGCGGGGCGAGGTTATTTCCGGGGAGCTGTTTTTT
CDR3: CASTRGEVISGELFF

V: TRBV7-2
D: -
J: TRBJ1-6
size: -
DNA: TGTGCCAGCACCCCACGGAGCTCCTATAATTCACCCCTCCACTTT
CDR3: CASTPRSSYNSPLHF

V: TRBV29-1
D: TRBD2
J: TRBJ2-3
size: -
DNA: TGCAGCGGGACTAGCGGGGGTTCGAATACGCAGTATTTT
CDR3: CSGTSGGSNTQYF

V: TRBV6-6
D: -
J: TRBJ2-7
size: -
DNA: TGTGCCAGCAAGGGGCAACCTAGGGGCGAGCAGTACTTC
CDR3: CASKGQPRGEQYF

V: TRBV7-2
D: -
J: TRBJ2-7
size: -
DNA: TGTGCCAGCAGCTTAGAGACAGGCGCCTCCTACGAGCAGTACTTC
CDR3: CASSLETGASYEQYF

V: TRBV5-4
D: TRBD1
J: TRBJ1-2
size: -
DNA: TGTGCCAGCAGCTTGGGCGGGGGACAGGGAAACTATGGCTACACCTTC
CDR3: CASSLGGGQGNYGYTF

V: TRBV7-9
D: TRBD1
J: TRBJ1-3
size: -
DNA: TGTGCCAGCAGCTTAGCATCGATTAGACAGGGATCAGGAGACACCATATATTTT
CDR3: CASSLASIRQGSGDTIYF

V: TRBV7-9
D: -
J: TRBJ1-4
size: -
DNA: TGTGCCAGCAGCTTAGGTGCCCTCTCTTGGGGTTATAATGAAAAACTGTTTTTT
CDR3: CASSLGALSWGYNEKLFF

V: TRBV28
D: -
J: TRBJ1-2
size: -
DNA: TGTGCCAGCAGTGGAGAGGGGGGAGTTACCTTC
CDR3: CASSGEGGVTF

V: TRBV5-4
D: TRBD2
J: TRBJ2-2
size: -
DNA: TGTGCCAGCAGCTTGGTAGCGGGGGGATTGACCGGGGAGCTGTTTTTT
CDR3: CASSLVAGGLTGELFF

V: TRBV11-2
D: -
J: TRBJ1-3
size: -
DNA: TGTGCCAGCAGCTTATCTCTGACAGCTGGAAACACCATATATTTT
CDR3: CASSLSLTAGNTIYF